The 25 T cell receptor beta chains in this list originate from one sample, sequenced in a study of OX40 agonist ivuxolimab in advanced cancers. Assay: immunoSEQ multiplex PCR; the TCRdb copy retains only in-frame clones and omits some. This table has approximately 54,000 clones, just over 90% appearing once. The source material was CD4+ or CD8+ T cells sorted from blood, sampled in a trial of the OX40 agonist ivuxolimab. The receptors were sampled from an adult with an advanced solid tumor such as melanoma, head and neck, liver or kidney cancer.

The rearrangement joins TRBV28 to TRBJ2-7; TRBD1 is a possible D gene (6 bases). V lost 5 bases and J 5 bases, leaving 13 bases between the germline ends. CDR1 MDHEN and CDR2 SYDVKM come from the germline V gene. CDR3 size: 13 residues. The CDR3 region has the DNA TGTGCCAGCAGTATCGCAGGGGACCACGAGCAGTACTTC. Translated: CASSIAGDHEQYF.

J is TRBJ1-3 and V is TRBV6-6; D uncertain. V gave up 6 bases and J gave up 4 bases, with 10 bases separating them. The CDR3 has 13 residues. The germline gives CDR1 MNHNY, CDR2 SVGAGI (reference sequence). The CDR3 is CASSPGRGNTIYF. In nucleotides, the CDR3 is TGTGCCAGCAGCCCCGGCCGAGGAAACACCATATATTTT.

The chain has TRBV9 and TRBJ1-2, with D perhaps TRBD1 (5 bases). CDR3 size: 13 residues. Trimming pared 0 bases from V and 5 bases from J, leaving 8 bases between. Germline loops: CDR1 SGDLS, CDR2 YYNGEE. CDR3 amino acids: CASSVGTPYGYTF. In nucleotides, the CDR3 is TGTGCCAGCAGCGTAGGGACACCTTATGGCTACACCTTC.

J is TRBJ1-5 and V is TRBV6-6; D not certain. Germline CDR1 reads MNHNY; CDR2 reads SVGAGI (reference sequence). This CDR3 is 15 amino acids long. Trimming cost V 6 bases and J 0 bases, with 12 bases left between them. In DNA, the CDR3 is TGTGCCAGCAGAGCAGGAATGTATAGCAATCAGCCCCAGCATTTT. Its protein is CASRAGMYSNQPQHF.

The chain has TRBV5-1 and TRBJ2-3; 13 positions agree with TRBD2. V was pared by 2 bases and J by 4 bases, with 1 base of the junction left unmatched. CDR3 length: 15 residues. Germline V gene lookup returns CDR1 SGHRS and CDR2 YFSETQ. DNA for the CDR3: TGCGCCAGCAGCTTCGGGACTAGCGGGGCAGATACGCAGTATTTT. Translated: CASSFGTSGADTQYF.

As to this clone: With a far larger clone one base away, a read error is the likely cause. This chain connects TRBV5-5 to TRBJ1-4; D perhaps matches TRBD1 (5 bases). Trimming cost V 0 bases and J 6 bases, with 12 bases left between them. Looked up from germline, CDR1 is SGHKS and CDR2 is YYEKEE (reference sequence). The CDR3 consists of 15 residues. CDR3 loop: CASSLAFLGDEKLFF. CDR3 coding DNA: TGTGCCAGCAGCTTGGCCTTTTTGGGGGATGAAAAACTGTTTTTT.

The chain joins TRBV7-9 to TRBJ1-4; D remains unclear. The CDR3 is 15 residues long. Trimming pared 0 bases from V and 4 bases from J, leaving 9 bases between. The germline V gene encodes CDR1 SEHNR and CDR2 FQNEAQ (reference sequence). In nucleotides, the CDR3 is TGTGCCAGCAGCTTAGCGCTCCCGGATAATGAAAAACTGTTTTTT. Its translation is CASSLALPDNEKLFF.

This clone was seen just once. V is TRBV7-9 and J is TRBJ2-1, with 10 bases matching TRBD2. After removal of 1 base from V and 13 bases from J, the junction contained 7 bases not matched to a gene. The CDR3 extends over 14 amino acids. Germline assignment: CDR1 SEHNR and CDR2 FQNEAQ (reference sequence). The CDR3, as DNA: TGTGCCAGCAGCTTAGAAAGCGGGAGGGCCGGACAGTTCTTC. The encoded protein is CASSLESGRAGQFF. Drawing the rest from reference TRBV7-9 and TRBJ2-1, the complete variable domain is DTGVSQNPRHKITKRGQNVTFRCDPISEHNRLYWYRQTLGQGPEFLTYFQNEAQLEKSRLLSDRFSAERPKGSFSTLEIQRTEQGDSAMYLCASSLESGRAGQFFGPGTRLTVL.

This sequence joins TRBV9 and TRBJ1-1; D perhaps matches TRBD1 (5 bases). The CDR3 consists of 13 residues. The germline CDR1 and CDR2 sequences are SGDLS and YYNGEE. Trimming left V 0 bases short and J 5 bases short, with 8 bases between. DNA of the CDR3: TGTGCCAGCAGCGTAGGACCAGGGACTGAAGCTTTCTTT. The encoded protein is CASSVGPGTEAFF.

This rearrangement joins TRBV6-1 to TRBJ2-3; maybe TRBD1 (5 bases). Trimming left V 1 base short and J 0 bases short, with 11 bases between. Germline values: CDR1 MNHNS, CDR2 SASEGT. The CDR3 covers 16 residues. CDR3 sequence reads: CASSEEAWTSTDTQYF. As DNA, the CDR3 is TGTGCCAGCAGTGAAGAGGCCTGGACAAGCACAGATACGCAGTATTTT.

This sequence joins TRBV5-1 and TRBJ2-2, with D unresolved. V lost 4 bases to trimming and J lost 0 bases, with 4 bases between them. The CDR3 runs to 13 residues. Germline CDR1 is SGHRS and CDR2 is YFSETQ. CDR3: CASSHANTGELFF. The CDR3, as DNA: TGCGCCAGCAGCCATGCGAACACCGGGGAGCTGTTTTTT.

This chain joins TRBV18 and TRBJ1-3; D is ambiguous. The V end lost 6 bases, the J end lost 0 bases, and 6 bases lay between the germline ends. Germline CDR1 reads KGHSH; CDR2 reads LQKENI. CDR3 length equals 13 residues. CDR3: CASSGISGNTIYF. The CDR3 DNA is TGTGCCAGCTCGGGGATCTCTGGAAACACCATATATTTT.

The chain recombines TRBV28 with TRBJ1-4; 11 bases map to TRBD1. V shed 5 bases, J shed 4 bases, and the junction held 3 bases outside the gene matches. The germline V gene encodes CDR1 MDHEN and CDR2 SYDVKM. This CDR3 has 15 amino acids. The CDR3 region is CASSGQGAGNEKLFF. The DNA of the CDR3 is TGTGCCAGCAGTGGACAGGGGGCGGGTAATGAAAAACTGTTTTTT.

This clone was observed a single time. The junction differs from germline at one of its ends, possibly a read error. J is TRBJ2-7 and V is TRBV29-1; D unresolved. Per germline, CDR1 SQVTM and CDR2 ANQGSEA. This CDR3 has 12 residues. CDR3 in amino acids: CSLENYLKEQYF. The CDR3 region has the DNA TGCAGCCTTGAAAACTACCTTAAAGAGCAGTACTTC.

The rearrangement joins TRBV5-8 to TRBJ1-3, with 8 nucleotides matching TRBD1. The CDR3 consists of 14 residues. Unmatched junction bases numbered 3, after V lost 5 bases and J lost 2 bases. Germline CDR1 SGHTS, CDR2 YDEGEE. The CDR3 loop reads CASRRTGTGNTIYF. DNA for the CDR3: TGTGCCAGCAGACGGACAGGGACTGGAAACACCATATATTTT. Based on the CDR3 plus reference TRBV5-8 and TRBJ1-3, the full variable domain is EAGVTQSPTHLIKTRGQQATLRCSPISGHTSVYWYQQALGLGLQFLLWYDEGEERNRGNFPPRFSGRQFPNYSSELNVNALELEDSALYLCASRRTGTGNTIYFGEGSWLTVV.

The chain carries TRBV19 and TRBJ1-1, with TRBD1 matching 9 bases. The CDR3 spans 15 residues. CDR1 and CDR2 from the germline V gene are LNHDA and SQIVND (reference sequence). V was pared by 4 bases and J by 2 bases, with 5 bases of the junction left unmatched. The CDR3 region has the DNA TGTGCCAGTAGTACCGTGGACAGGGGAAACACTGAAGCTTTCTTT. This gives the protein CASSTVDRGNTEAFF.

The sample holds one count of this clone. V usage is TRBV27 and J usage is TRBJ1-1; TRBD1 is a possible D gene (5 bases). The germline gives CDR1 MNHEY, CDR2 SMNVEV (reference sequence). The ends were cut back, 6 bases at V and 1 base at J, with 21 bases in the middle. The length of the CDR3 is 17 residues. CDR3 sequence: CASRPGPRRGPNTEAFF. CDR3 DNA sequence: TGTGCCAGCAGACCGGGCCCCCGGAGGGGCCCGAACACTGAAGCTTTCTTT.

The rearrangement joins TRBV4-3 to TRBJ2-7; D gene uncertain. This CDR3 has 15 amino acids. Trimming pared 1 base from V and 3 bases from J, leaving 13 bases between. The V gene's germline CDR1 is LGHNA and CDR2 YSLEER. The CDR3 sequence: CASSQAPVSGYEQYF. The DNA of the CDR3 is TGCGCCAGCAGCCAAGCTCCCGTTAGTGGCTACGAGCAGTACTTC.

This CDR3 is CASSRQGARVYGYTF. As DNA, the CDR3 is TGTGCCAGCAGTCGACAGGGGGCGCGAGTATATGGCTACACCTTC. The chain recombines TRBV6-6 with TRBJ1-2; 10 bases align to TRBD1. The CDR3 spans 15 residues. J lost 5 bases, V lost 5 bases, and 8 bases had no gene match. The germline CDR1 and CDR2 sequences are MNHNY and SVGAGI (reference sequence).

This rearrangement joins TRBV6-5 to TRBJ1-5, with a weak D call TRBD1 (5 bases). The CDR3 is made up of 14 amino acids. V was clipped by 4 bases and J by 3 bases, with 10 bases between them. Germline V gene sequence: CDR1 MNHEY, CDR2 SVGAGI. The CDR3 coding sequence is TGTGCCAGCAGTTCCAGGGTTATCAATCAGCCCCAGCATTTT. Translation: CASSSRVINQPQHF.

This rearrangement joins TRBV15 to TRBJ1-5; unclear D gene. The CDR3 loop spans 16 amino acids. V lost 1 base, J lost 0 bases, and 10 bases lay in between. Looked up from germline, CDR1 is LNHNV and CDR2 is YYDKDF (reference sequence). CDR3 coding DNA: TGTGCCACCAGCAGAGGAGGTTTTTATAGCAATCAGCCCCAGCATTTT. Translated: CATSRGGFYSNQPQHF.

The V gene is TRBV28, the J gene TRBJ2-3; D is perhaps TRBD1 (5 bases). The CDR3 loop spans 15 amino acids. Germline V CDR1 and CDR2: MDHEN, SYDVKM. The V end lost 6 bases, the J end lost 2 bases, and 15 bases lay between the germline ends. CDR3 nucleotide sequence: TGTGCCAGCAGCTGGGGCCAGGGATCCACAGATACGCAGTATTTT. Encoded protein: CASSWGQGSTDTQYF.

V and J are TRBV28 and TRBJ2-2; TRBD2 matches at 12 bases. Germline V gives CDR1 MDHEN, CDR2 SYDVKM. The CDR3 runs to 19 residues. Unmatched junction bases numbered 13, after V lost 8 bases and J lost 0 bases. CDR3 DNA sequence: TGTGCCAGCGGACCCGCAGGACTAGCGGGGCCCCCGAACACCGGGGAGCTGTTTTTT. Encoded protein: CASGPAGLAGPPNTGELFF.

The chain recombines TRBV4-1 with TRBJ2-3; 9 bases align to TRBD2. CDR1 is MGHRA, CDR2 YSYEKL, per germline. This CDR3 is 17 amino acids long. Trimming cost V 0 bases and J 4 bases; bases outside gene matches: 8. The DNA of the CDR3 is TGCGCCAGCAGCCAAGACGAGCGGGGGGAGAGGTCAGATACGCAGTATTTT. Translated, it gives CASSQDERGERSDTQYF.

The chain is built from TRBV28 and TRBJ2-5; 11 bases are shared with TRBD2. V gave up 5 bases and J gave up 4 bases; unmatched junction bases: 9. This CDR3 is 16 amino acids long. Germline CDR1 and CDR2: MDHEN and SYDVKM. CDR3 residues: CASSPYGLAGRETQYF. The CDR3, as DNA: TGTGCCAGCAGTCCTTATGGACTAGCGGGTAGAGAGACCCAGTACTTC.